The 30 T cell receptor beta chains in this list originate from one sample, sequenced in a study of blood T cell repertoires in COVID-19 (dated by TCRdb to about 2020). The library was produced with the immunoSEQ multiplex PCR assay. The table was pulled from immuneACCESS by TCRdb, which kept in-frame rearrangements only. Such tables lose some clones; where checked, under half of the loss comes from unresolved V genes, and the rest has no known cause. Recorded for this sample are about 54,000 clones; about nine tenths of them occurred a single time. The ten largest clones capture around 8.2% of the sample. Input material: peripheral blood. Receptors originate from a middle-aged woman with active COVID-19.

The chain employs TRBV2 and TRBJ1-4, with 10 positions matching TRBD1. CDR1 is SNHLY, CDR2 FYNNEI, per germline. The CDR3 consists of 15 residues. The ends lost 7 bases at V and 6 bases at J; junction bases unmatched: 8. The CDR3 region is CASTRDRGRDEKLFF. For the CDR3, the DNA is TGTGCCAGCACCCGGGACAGGGGACGGGATGAAAAACTGTTTTTT.

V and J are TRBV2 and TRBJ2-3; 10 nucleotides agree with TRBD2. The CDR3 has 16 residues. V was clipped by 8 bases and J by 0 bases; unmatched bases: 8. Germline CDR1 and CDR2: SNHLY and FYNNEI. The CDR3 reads CASGNLLAGSTDTQYF. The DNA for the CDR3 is TGTGCCAGCGGGAACCTACTAGCGGGGAGCACAGATACGCAGTATTTT. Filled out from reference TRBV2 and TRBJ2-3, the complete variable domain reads EPEVTQTPSHQVTQMGQEVILRCVPISNHLYFYWYRQILGQKVEFLVSFYNNEISEKSEIFDDQFSVERPDGSNFTLKIRSTKLEDSAMYFCASGNLLAGSTDTQYFGPGTRLTVL.

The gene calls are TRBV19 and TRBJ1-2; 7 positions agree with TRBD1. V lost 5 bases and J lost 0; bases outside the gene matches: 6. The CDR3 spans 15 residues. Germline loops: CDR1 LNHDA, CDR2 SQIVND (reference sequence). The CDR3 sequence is CASSLRQGANYGYTF. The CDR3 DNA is TGTGCCAGTAGTCTCCGACAGGGCGCTAACTATGGCTACACCTTC.

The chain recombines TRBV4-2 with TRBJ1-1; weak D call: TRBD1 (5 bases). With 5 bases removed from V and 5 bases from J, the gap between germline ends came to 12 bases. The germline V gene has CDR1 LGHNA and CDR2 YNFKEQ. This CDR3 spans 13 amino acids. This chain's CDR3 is CASSAGPWTEAFF. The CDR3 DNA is TGTGCCAGCAGCGCGGGGCCGTGGACTGAAGCTTTCTTT.

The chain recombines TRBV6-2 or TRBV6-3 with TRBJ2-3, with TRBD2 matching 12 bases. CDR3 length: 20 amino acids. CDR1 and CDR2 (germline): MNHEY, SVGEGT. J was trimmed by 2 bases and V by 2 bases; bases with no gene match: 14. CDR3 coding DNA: TGTGCCAGCAGTTACGATGGTCTAGCGGGGGGGACACGAATCACAGATACGCAGTATTTT. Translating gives CASSYDGLAGGTRITDTQYF.

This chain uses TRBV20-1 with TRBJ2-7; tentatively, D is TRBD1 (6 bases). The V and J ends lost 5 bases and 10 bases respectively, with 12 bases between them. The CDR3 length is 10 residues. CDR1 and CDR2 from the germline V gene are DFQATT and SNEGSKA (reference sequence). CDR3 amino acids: CSAGTRAQYF. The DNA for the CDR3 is TGCAGTGCTGGGACACGAGCTCAGTACTTC.

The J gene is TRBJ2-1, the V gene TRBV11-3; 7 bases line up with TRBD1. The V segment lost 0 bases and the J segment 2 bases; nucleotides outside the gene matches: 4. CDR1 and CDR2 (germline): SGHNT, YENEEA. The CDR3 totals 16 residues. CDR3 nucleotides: TGTGCCAGCAGCTTAGATAGCCAGGGGGCCTACAATGAGCAGTTCTTC. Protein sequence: CASSLDSQGAYNEQFF.

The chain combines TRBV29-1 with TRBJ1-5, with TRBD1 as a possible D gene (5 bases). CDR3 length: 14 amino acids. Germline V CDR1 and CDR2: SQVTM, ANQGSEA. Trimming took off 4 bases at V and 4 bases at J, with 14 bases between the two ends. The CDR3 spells CSVVIGDLNQPQHF. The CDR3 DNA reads TGCAGCGTTGTGATAGGGGATCTAAATCAGCCCCAGCATTTT.

The CDR3: CASSYRTGELFF. The CDR3 DNA sequence: TGTGCCAGCAGCTACAGGACCGGGGAGCTGTTTTTT. The J gene is TRBJ2-2, the V gene TRBV7-3; weak D call: TRBD1 (5 bases). V was clipped by 4 bases and J by 5 bases, with 5 bases between them. CDR3 size: 12 residues. Germline assignment: CDR1 SGHTA and CDR2 FQGTGA.

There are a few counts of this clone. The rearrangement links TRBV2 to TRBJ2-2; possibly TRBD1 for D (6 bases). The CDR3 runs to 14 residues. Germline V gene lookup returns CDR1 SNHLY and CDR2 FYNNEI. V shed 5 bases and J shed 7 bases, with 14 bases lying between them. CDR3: CASSPNRVGGELFF. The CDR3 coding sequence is TGTGCCAGCAGTCCAAACAGGGTTGGCGGGGAGCTGTTTTTT.

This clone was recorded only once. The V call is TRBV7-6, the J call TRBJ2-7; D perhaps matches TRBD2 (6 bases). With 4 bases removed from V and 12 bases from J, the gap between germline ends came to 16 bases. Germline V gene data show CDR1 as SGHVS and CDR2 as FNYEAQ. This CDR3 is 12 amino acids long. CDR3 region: CASSSRPGLRYF. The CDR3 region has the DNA TGTGCCAGCAGCTCGCGACCGGGACTCCGGTACTTC.

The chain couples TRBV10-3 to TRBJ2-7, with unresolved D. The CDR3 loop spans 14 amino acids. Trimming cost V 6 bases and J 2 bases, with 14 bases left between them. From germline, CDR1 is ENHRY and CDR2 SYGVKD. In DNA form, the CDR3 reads TGTGCCATCAGCGCATTCGGTAAACCCTACGAGCAGTACTTC. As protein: CAISAFGKPYEQYF.

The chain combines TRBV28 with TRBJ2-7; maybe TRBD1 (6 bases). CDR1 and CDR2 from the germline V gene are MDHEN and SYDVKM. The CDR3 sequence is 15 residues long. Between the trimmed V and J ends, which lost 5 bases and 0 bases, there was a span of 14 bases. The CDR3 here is CASSPGTPSSYEQYF. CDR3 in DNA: TGTGCCAGCAGTCCGGGGACACCTAGCTCCTACGAGCAGTACTTC.

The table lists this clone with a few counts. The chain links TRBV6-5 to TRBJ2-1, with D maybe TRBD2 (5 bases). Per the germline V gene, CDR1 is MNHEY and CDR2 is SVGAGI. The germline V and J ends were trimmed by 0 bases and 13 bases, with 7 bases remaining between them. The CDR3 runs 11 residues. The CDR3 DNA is TGTGCCAGCAGTTACTCCGGGATACAGTTCTTC. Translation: CASSYSGIQFF.

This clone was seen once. CDR3 bases: TGTGCCAGCAGCTTCGGCACAGGGTCAGGCCCTTCTGGGGCCAACGTCCTGACTTTC. This codes for CASSFGTGSGPSGANVLTF. The chain carries TRBV11-3 and TRBJ2-6, with D possibly matching TRBD1 (6 bases). The CDR3 length is 19 residues. Trimming stripped 3 bases from V and 1 base from J, with 19 bases between. Per the germline V gene, CDR1 is SGHNT and CDR2 is YENEEA.

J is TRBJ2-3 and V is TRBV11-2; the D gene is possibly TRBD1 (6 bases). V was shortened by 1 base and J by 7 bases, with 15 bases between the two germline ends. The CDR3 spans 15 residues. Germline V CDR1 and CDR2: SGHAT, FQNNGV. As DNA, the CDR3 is TGTGCCAGCAGCTTAGGTCCCTACAGGGAATATACGCAGTATTTT. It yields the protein CASSLGPYREYTQYF.

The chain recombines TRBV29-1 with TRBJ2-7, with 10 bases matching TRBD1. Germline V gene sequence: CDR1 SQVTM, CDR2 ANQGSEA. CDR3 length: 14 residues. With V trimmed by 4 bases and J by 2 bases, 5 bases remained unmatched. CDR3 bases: TGCAGCGTTGTCGGGACAGGGGCGGCCTACGAGCAGTACTTC. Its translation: CSVVGTGAAYEQYF.

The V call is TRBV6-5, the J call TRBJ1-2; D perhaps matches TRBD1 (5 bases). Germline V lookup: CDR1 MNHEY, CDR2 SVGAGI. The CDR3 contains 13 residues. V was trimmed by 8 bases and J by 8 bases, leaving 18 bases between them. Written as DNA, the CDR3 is TGTGCCAGCCTCCCGGAGGGGAGGAGCGGCTACACCTTC. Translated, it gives CASLPEGRSGYTF.

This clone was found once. The DNA for the CDR3 is TGTGCCAGTAGACCTGAGGGAGGGAACACTGAAGCTTTCTTT. It specifies CASRPEGGNTEAFF. The chain links TRBV19 to TRBJ1-1, with unresolved D. Per germline, CDR1 LNHDA and CDR2 SQIVND (reference sequence). V lost 6 bases and J lost 1, with 12 bases in between. The CDR3 is made up of 14 amino acids. Full variable domain (missing parts from reference TRBV19 and TRBJ1-1): DGGITQSPKYLFRKEGQNVTLSCEQNLNHDAMYWYRQDPGQGLRLIYYSQIVNDFQKGDIAEGYSVSREKKESFPLTVTSAQKNPTAFYLCASRPEGGNTEAFFGQGTRLTVV.

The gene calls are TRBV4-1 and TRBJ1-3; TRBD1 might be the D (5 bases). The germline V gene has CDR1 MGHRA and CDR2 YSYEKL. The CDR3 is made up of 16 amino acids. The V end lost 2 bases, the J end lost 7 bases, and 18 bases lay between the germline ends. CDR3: CASSQPVLGTRNTIYF. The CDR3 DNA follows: TGCGCCAGCAGCCAACCCGTCTTGGGGACTCGGAACACCATATATTTT.

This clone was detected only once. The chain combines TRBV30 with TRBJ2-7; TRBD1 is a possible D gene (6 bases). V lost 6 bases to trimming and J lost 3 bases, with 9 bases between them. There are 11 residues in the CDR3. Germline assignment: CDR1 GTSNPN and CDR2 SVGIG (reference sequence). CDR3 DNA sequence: TGTGCCTGTAAACAGGGCTACGAGCAGTACTTC. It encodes CACKQGYEQYF.

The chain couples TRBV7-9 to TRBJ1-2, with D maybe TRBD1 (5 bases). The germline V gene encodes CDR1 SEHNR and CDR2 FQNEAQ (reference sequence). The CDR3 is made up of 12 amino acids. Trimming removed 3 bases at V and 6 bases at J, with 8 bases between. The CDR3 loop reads CASSFTRDGYTF. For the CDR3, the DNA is TGTGCCAGCAGCTTCACCAGGGATGGCTACACCTTC. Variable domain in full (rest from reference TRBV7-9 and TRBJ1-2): DTGVSQNPRHKITKRGQNVTFRCDPISEHNRLYWYRQTLGQGPEFLTYFQNEAQLEKSRLLSDRFSAERPKGSFSTLEIQRTEQGDSAMYLCASSFTRDGYTFGSGTRLTVV.

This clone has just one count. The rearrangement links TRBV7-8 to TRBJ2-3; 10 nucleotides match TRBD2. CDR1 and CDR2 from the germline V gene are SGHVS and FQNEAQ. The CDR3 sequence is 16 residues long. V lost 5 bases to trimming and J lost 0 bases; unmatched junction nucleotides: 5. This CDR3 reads CASSATSGASTDTQYF. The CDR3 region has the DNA TGTGCCAGCAGCGCCACTAGCGGGGCTAGCACAGATACGCAGTATTTT.

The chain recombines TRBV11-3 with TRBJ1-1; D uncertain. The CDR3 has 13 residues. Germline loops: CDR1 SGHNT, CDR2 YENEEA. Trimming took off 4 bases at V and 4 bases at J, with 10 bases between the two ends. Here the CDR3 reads CASSSIRSTEAFF. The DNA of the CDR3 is TGTGCCAGCAGCTCTATACGGAGCACTGAAGCTTTCTTT.

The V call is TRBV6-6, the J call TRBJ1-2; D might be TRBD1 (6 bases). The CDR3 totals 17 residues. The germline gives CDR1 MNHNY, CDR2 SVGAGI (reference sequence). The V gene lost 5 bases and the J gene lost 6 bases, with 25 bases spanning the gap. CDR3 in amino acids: CASSRASTTAGTNGYTF. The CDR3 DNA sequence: TGTGCCAGCAGTCGCGCCTCCACCACCGCCGGGACAAATGGCTACACCTTC.

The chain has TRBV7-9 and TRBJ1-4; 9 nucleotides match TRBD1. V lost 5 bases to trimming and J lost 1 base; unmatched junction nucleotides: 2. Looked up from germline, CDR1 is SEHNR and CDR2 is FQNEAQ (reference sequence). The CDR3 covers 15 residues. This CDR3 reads CASSLTGGTNEKLFF. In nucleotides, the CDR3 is TGTGCCAGCAGCCTGACAGGGGGAACTAATGAAAAACTGTTTTTT.

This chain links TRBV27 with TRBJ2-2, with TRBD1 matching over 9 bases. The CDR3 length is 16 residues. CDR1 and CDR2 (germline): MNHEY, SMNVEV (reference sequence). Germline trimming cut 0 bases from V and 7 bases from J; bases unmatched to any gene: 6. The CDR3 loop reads CASSLSYRGPSGELFF. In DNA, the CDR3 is TGTGCCAGCAGTTTATCCTACAGGGGGCCGAGCGGGGAGCTGTTTTTT.

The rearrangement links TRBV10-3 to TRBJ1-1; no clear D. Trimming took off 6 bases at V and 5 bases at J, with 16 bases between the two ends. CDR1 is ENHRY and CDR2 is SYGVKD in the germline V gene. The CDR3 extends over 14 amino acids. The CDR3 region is CAIRSWGGRTEAFF. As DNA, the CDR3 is TGTGCCATCAGATCCTGGGGAGGGAGGACTGAAGCTTTCTTT.

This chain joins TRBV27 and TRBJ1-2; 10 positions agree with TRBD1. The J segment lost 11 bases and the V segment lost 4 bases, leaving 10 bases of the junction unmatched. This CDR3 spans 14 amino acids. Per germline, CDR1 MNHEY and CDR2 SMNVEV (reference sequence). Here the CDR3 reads CASSYRQGALRYTF. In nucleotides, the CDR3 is TGTGCCAGCAGTTATAGACAGGGGGCTTTGAGGTACACCTTC.

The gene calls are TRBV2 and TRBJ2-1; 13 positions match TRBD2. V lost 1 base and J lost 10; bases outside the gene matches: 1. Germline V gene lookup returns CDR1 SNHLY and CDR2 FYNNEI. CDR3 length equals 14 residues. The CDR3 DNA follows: TGTGCCAGCAGTGAAGTGGGACTAGCGGGGGAGCAGTTCTTC. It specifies CASSEVGLAGEQFF.